Shown below are 11 T cell receptor beta chains from a single sample sequenced in a study of blood T cell repertoires in COVID-19. Profiling relied on immunoSEQ multiplex PCR, and the TCRdb table lists in-frame clones only, not all of them. This table has about 140,000 clones, 75% to 90% appearing once. Sequencing was performed on peripheral blood. The receptors originated from a man aged 50-60 years who had recovered from COVID-19.

The CDR3, as DNA: TGTGCCAGCAAGACACGGGGGGACACAGATACGCAGTATTTT. Its protein is CASKTRGDTDTQYF. The V call is TRBV9, the J call TRBJ2-3, with 7 bases fitting TRBD2. Germline values: CDR1 SGDLS, CDR2 YYNGEE. V lost 6 bases to trimming and J lost 2 bases; unmatched junction nucleotides: 6. CDR3 length: 14 amino acids.

This clone occurred many times. The rearrangement joins TRBV5-1 to TRBJ1-1, with 8 positions matching TRBD1. Germline V gene sequence: CDR1 SGHRS, CDR2 YFSETQ. The CDR3 is made up of 15 amino acids. V lost 4 bases and J lost 4; bases outside the gene matches: 9. DNA of the CDR3: TGCGCCAGCAGCGCAAGGACAGGGAAGATCACTGAAGCTTTCTTT. The encoded protein is CASSARTGKITEAFF.

CDR3 sequence reads: CASSQVGRGPLQETQYF. For the CDR3, the DNA is TGTGCCAGCAGCCAAGTCGGGCGGGGGCCTCTCCAAGAGACCCAGTACTTC. The chain couples TRBV14 to TRBJ2-5, with D perhaps TRBD2 (7 bases). CDR1 and CDR2 from the germline V gene are SGHDN and FVKESK. The V and J ends lost 1 base and 1 base respectively, with 16 bases between them. CDR3 length equals 17 residues.

In its sample, this clone was seen a few times. This chain connects TRBV10-1 to TRBJ1-6; possibly TRBD1 for D (5 bases). Per the germline V gene, CDR1 is WNHNN and CDR2 is SYGVQD (reference sequence). CDR3 length equals 17 residues. Trimming shortened V by 0 bases and J by 0 bases, and 9 bases separated the two germline ends. The CDR3 spells CASSESLGGSYNSPLHF. The CDR3 bases are TGCGCCAGCAGTGAGTCTCTCGGGGGCTCCTATAATTCACCCCTCCACTTT.

This clone showed up many times. This sample also contains other DNA sequences that code for the same CDR3. The chain joins TRBV7-9 to TRBJ1-2; D is ambiguous. Germline CDR1 SEHNR, CDR2 FQNEAQ (reference sequence). There are 13 residues in the CDR3. V was cut by 1 base and J by 3 bases, with 6 bases left in between. The CDR3 here is CASSLVDYYGYTF. The CDR3 coding sequence is TGTGCCAGCAGCTTAGTCGACTACTATGGCTACACCTTC.

This chain connects TRBV7-3 to TRBJ2-3; 10 nucleotides match TRBD2. Losses at the gene ends were 3 bases for V and 1 base for J; bases not matched to a gene: 1. The CDR3 length is 15 residues. Germline CDR1 and CDR2: SGHTA and FQGTGA. The CDR3 sequence is CASSFLAGGTDTQYF. For the CDR3, the DNA is TGTGCCAGCAGCTTCCTAGCGGGGGGCACAGATACGCAGTATTTT.

In this sample, this clone turned up a few times. Distinct nucleotide sequences in the sample also encode this CDR3. The V gene is TRBV6-1, the J gene TRBJ1-2; 10 bases fit TRBD1. From germline, CDR1 is MNHNS and CDR2 SASEGT. The CDR3 spans 13 residues. V lost 3 bases to trimming and J lost 7 bases; unmatched junction nucleotides: 2. CDR3 amino acids: CASSDRDRGGYTF. The CDR3 DNA sequence: TGTGCCAGCAGTGATCGGGACAGGGGTGGCTACACCTTC.

This chain joins TRBV6-5 and TRBJ1-2; D may be TRBD1 (5 bases). This CDR3 has 13 amino acids. Looked up from germline, CDR1 is MNHEY and CDR2 is SVGAGI. V was clipped by 6 bases and J by 7 bases, with 15 bases between them. This chain's CDR3 is CASRPRTISGYTF. The CDR3 DNA reads TGTGCCAGCAGGCCCCGGACAATAAGTGGCTACACCTTC.

This chain uses TRBV4-2 with TRBJ2-3; D may be TRBD1 (6 bases). The V end was cut by 2 bases, the J end by 4 bases, with 10 bases between. CDR1 LGHNA and CDR2 YNFKEQ come from the germline V gene. The CDR3 length is 14 residues. CDR3 nucleotides: TGTGCCAGCAGCCAAAACAGGGTCGCAGATACGCAGTATTTT. As protein: CASSQNRVADTQYF.

J is TRBJ1-5 and V is TRBV5-6; unclear D gene. The germline CDR1 and CDR2 sequences are SGHDT and YYEEEE. The CDR3 has 16 residues. Trimming pared 2 bases from V and 2 bases from J, leaving 14 bases between. CDR3 protein: CASSFRNGVGNQPQHF. DNA of the CDR3: TGTGCCAGCAGCTTTAGAAACGGGGTTGGCAATCAGCCCCAGCATTTT.

The chain uses TRBV3-1 (or the pseudogene TRBV3-2) and TRBJ1-2; 9 bases match TRBD1. With 6 bases clipped from V and 3 bases from J, the junction kept 8 bases outside the gene matches. Germline assignment: CDR1 LGHDT and CDR2 YNNKEL (reference sequence). The CDR3 contains 15 residues. The DNA of the CDR3 is TGTGCCAGCAGAAAACAGGGGGCAAGTGACTATGGCTACACCTTC. Its translation: CASRKQGASDYGYTF.